These 10 T cell receptor beta chains originate from one sample sequenced in a study of spatial heterogeneity in lung cancer. These receptors have no identified antigens. The study's findings and limits: Mutation counts in tumors were tracked by counts of expanded intratumoral alpha and beta TCRs.

Time point given: sample taken at primary tumor resection. TCRdb analysed the 5' RACE reads with MiXCR anew, one entry per CDR3 protein. Of some 13,000 distinct CDR3 sequences in the sample, about 4% are singletons; the top ten hold approximately 8%. The sample here was lung tumor tissue, taken at surgery. The receptor source for this set is a male donor with early-stage non-small cell lung cancer.

This CDR3 is CASSINDRGNQPQHF. The DNA for the CDR3 is TGTGCCAGTAGTATTAATGACAGGGGCAATCAGCCCCAGCATTTT. The genes are TRBV19 and TRBJ1-5, with 7 nucleotides matching TRBD1. Germline CDR1 and CDR2: LNHDA and SQIVND (reference sequence). The ends lost 3 bases at V and 2 bases at J; junction bases unmatched: 4. The CDR3 length is 15 residues. The complete variable domain, with remaining parts taken from reference TRBV19 and TRBJ1-5, reads DGGITQSPKYLFRKEGQNVTLSCEQNLNHDAMYWYRQDPGQGLRLIYYSQIVNDFQKGDIAEGYSVSREKKESFPLTVTSAQKNPTAFYLCASSINDRGNQPQHFGDGTRLSIL.

This clonotype has ten or more counts. The rearrangement links TRBV4-2 to TRBJ2-1; D is unresolved. Per germline, CDR1 LGHNA and CDR2 YNFKEQ. The CDR3 has 13 residues. Trimming took 0 bases from V and 9 from J, leaving 9 bases between them. As DNA, the CDR3 is TGTGCCAGCAGCCAAGAAAGTTCGGGTGAGCAGTTCTTC. Encoded protein: CASSQESSGEQFF.

This clonotype is labeled medium-sized. The chain links TRBV7-2 to TRBJ2-3; D ambiguous. Germline CDR1 reads SGHTA; CDR2 reads FQGNSA. The CDR3 consists of 14 residues. The V end lost 5 bases, the J end lost 0 bases, and 9 bases lay between the germline ends. The CDR3 region has the DNA TGTGCCAGCAGCCCCACAACTAGCACAGATACGCAGTATTTT. Translated: CASSPTTSTDTQYF.

Points on this clonotype: In this CDR3 the conserved last residue, phenylalanine or tryptophan, is missing, so a read error is likely. Because the CDR3's place on the DNA is in doubt, the DNA is left out and the CDR3 is given as listed by TCRdb. The chain joins TRBV9 to TRBJ2-4; the D call in the table, TRBD2, was not verified against the DNA. In germline, CDR1 is SGDLS, CDR2 YYNGEE. Termini included, the CDR3 measures 20 amino acids. The chain's CDR3 is CDSSVGLASGIAVAKNIKYL.

This clonotype showed up many times. The chain combines TRBV20-1 with TRBJ2-6; 9 bases fit TRBD1. Germline CDR1 reads DFQATT; CDR2 reads SNEGSKA (reference sequence). This CDR3 region has 14 residues. With 5 bases clipped from V and 9 bases from J, the junction kept 8 bases outside the gene matches. The CDR3 DNA sequence: TGCAGTGCTGGGGACAGGGCCTCAGGCAACGTCCTGACTTTC. This encodes CSAGDRASGNVLTF.

This clonotype was seen ten or more times. V gene TRBV7-2 combines with J gene TRBJ1-5, with 7 bases identical to TRBD1. With 6 bases clipped from V and 8 bases from J, the junction kept 10 bases outside the gene matches. The germline V gene encodes CDR1 SGHTA and CDR2 FQGNSA. This CDR3 has 14 residues. In DNA form, the CDR3 reads TGTGCCAGCAGTCCAGGGGGGCCCGGAGAGCCCCAGCATTTT. It translates to CASSPGGPGEPQHF.

This clonotype was counted between two and nine times. The rearrangement uses TRBV10-2 and TRBJ2-5, with D uncertain. Trimming removed 0 bases from V and 5 bases from J, with 4 bases in between. The CDR3 has 12 residues. The germline V gene encodes CDR1 WSHSY and CDR2 SAAADI. The CDR3 DNA follows: TGCGCCAGCAGTGAGTCCTGGGAGACCCAGTACTTC. Translated, it gives CASSESWETQYF.

In its sample, this clonotype was seen a few times. The rearrangement uses TRBV24-1 and TRBJ2-6; 7 nucleotides match TRBD1. J lost 2 bases, V lost 3 bases, and 3 bases had no gene match. The CDR3 is 16 amino acids. Germline assignment: CDR1 KGHDR and CDR2 SFDVKD. CDR3 amino acids: CATSDTGQAGANVLTF. In nucleotides, the CDR3 is TGTGCCACCAGTGATACCGGACAGGCTGGGGCCAACGTCCTGACTTTC.

This clonotype was recorded at least ten times. This chain connects TRBV11-3 to TRBJ2-1; D may match TRBD1 or TRBD2 (5 bases each). The germline V gene has CDR1 SGHNT and CDR2 YENEEA. Deletions cut 2 bases from V and 9 bases from J, with 17 bases between. CDR3 length: 15 residues. CDR3 bases: TGTGCCAGCAGCTTATCGGGACCAACGAGTAGTGAGCAGTTCTTC. Translation: CASSLSGPTSSEQFF.

Ten or more counts support this clonotype. This sequence joins TRBV5-1 and TRBJ2-2; 8 nucleotides agree with TRBD2. V gave up 4 bases and J gave up 4 bases; unmatched junction bases: 6. The germline V gene encodes CDR1 SGHRS and CDR2 YFSETQ. The CDR3 is made up of 15 amino acids. Written as DNA, the CDR3 is TGCGCCAGCAGCATAAGCGGGAGCACCACCGGGGAGCTGTTTTTT. Translation gives CASSISGSTTGELFF.